This T cell receptor beta chain was sequenced during a study of T cells after yellow fever vaccination. Study outcomes and limitations: Clonotype sharing between CD4 and CD8 compartments was small. Re-detected after boosting: most primary clones, approximately 97% of CD4 and 80% to 90% of CD8. One caveat is that FACS-sorted repertoires could contain abundant clonotypes contaminating from the bulk population.

As TCR cDNA was made by 5'RACE template switching, a universal primer site and UMIs were added. TCRdb reprocessed the 5' RACE reads with MiXCR, giving one entry per CDR3 protein. The data contain just under 600,000 distinct CDR3 sequences, around an eighth of them singletons. Germline-derived CDR1 and CDR2 are DFQATT and SNEGSKA (reference sequence). The CDR3 runs 14 residues. V was shortened by 5 bases and J by 4 bases, with 14 bases between the two germline ends. As for this clonotype: Its target is not known.

J is TRBJ1-4 and V is TRBV20-1; D is unclear. This clonotype was sampled from a man under 40 who received the YFV17D yellow fever vaccine. This specimen consisted of PBMCs, obtained on the day of the yellow fever booster vaccination. The DNA for the CDR3 is TGCAGTGCTGCTTGGGGAGGCAGTAATGAAAAACTGTTTTTT. Its translation: CSAAWGGSNEKLFF.